This T cell receptor beta chain was documented in a study of T cells in localized non-small cell lung cancer. Study-wide findings and caveats: A median of around 60 clones ranked among the top 100 in tumor appeared in adjacent lung. Without multi-region sequencing, intratumor heterogeneity could not be excluded. Uninvolved adjacent lung, not tumor, had the highest T cell clonality. A denser population of T cells in blood accompanied longer overall survival.

Produced via immunoSEQ multiplex PCR; TCRdb's table is partial and in-frame only. The sample holds 25,000 to 35,000 clones, about 80% seen once. About this clone itself: The antigen is unknown.

Sample: peripheral blood, taken before any cancer treatment. The TCR sequence derives from a male donor aged 60 or over with stage III squamous cell lung carcinoma.

The DNA of the CDR3 is TGTGCCAGCAGTGAAGCGATTAGCAATCAGCCCCAGCATTTT. This codes for CASSEAISNQPQHF. The chain joins TRBV6-1 to TRBJ1-5; D is unresolved. Germline values: CDR1 MNHNS, CDR2 SASEGT. The CDR3 is made up of 14 amino acids. Trimming took off 0 bases at V and 0 bases at J, with 3 bases between the two ends.